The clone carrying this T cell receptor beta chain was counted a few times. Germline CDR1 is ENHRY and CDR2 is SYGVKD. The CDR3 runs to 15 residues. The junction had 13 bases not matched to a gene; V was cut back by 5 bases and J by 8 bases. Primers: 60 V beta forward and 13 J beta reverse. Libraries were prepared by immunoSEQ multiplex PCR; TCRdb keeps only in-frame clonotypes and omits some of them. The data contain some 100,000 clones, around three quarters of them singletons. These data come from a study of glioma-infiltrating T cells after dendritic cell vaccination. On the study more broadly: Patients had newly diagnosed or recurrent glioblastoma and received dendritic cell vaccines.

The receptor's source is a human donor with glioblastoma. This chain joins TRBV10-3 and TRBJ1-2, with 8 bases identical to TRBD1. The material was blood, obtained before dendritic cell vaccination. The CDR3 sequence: CAISSEGDRYWGYTF. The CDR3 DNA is TGTGCCATCAGTTCTGAGGGGGACAGGTATTGGGGCTACACCTTC.